What follows are 2 T cell receptor beta chains derived from one specimen sequenced in a study of blood T cell repertoires in COVID-19. Measured with immunoSEQ multiplex PCR; TCRdb has only the in-frame clones, and not every one. This table holds a few hundred thousand clones, less than 90% found once. Sequencing used PBMCs or T cells enriched from blood (not recorded which). The receptors were gathered from a woman between 45 and 65 years old who had recovered from COVID-19.

The chain recombines TRBV6-2 or TRBV6-3 with TRBJ1-3; tentative D call: TRBD1 (5 bases). Deletions cut 6 bases from V and 0 bases from J, with 12 bases between. CDR1 and CDR2 (germline): MNHEY, SVGEGT. CDR3 size: 15 residues. The CDR3, as DNA: TGTGCCAGCAGCCAACCGGGGGGCTCTGGAAACACCATATATTTT. Amino acid sequence: CASSQPGGSGNTIYF.

The chain is built from TRBV7-3 and TRBJ2-2; 8 bases are a match to TRBD2. The V segment lost 10 bases and the J segment 2 bases; nucleotides outside the gene matches: 3. The length of the CDR3 is 13 residues. The germline V gene encodes CDR1 SGHTA and CDR2 FQGTGA. CDR3 DNA sequence: TGTGCCACCGGGAGGGGTAACACCGGGGAGCTGTTTTTT. Its protein product is CATGRGNTGELFF.